A single sample is the source of the 15 T cell receptor beta chains below, sequenced in a study of T-cell memory formation after mild COVID-19. TCRdb recomputed calls from the 5' RACE reads with MiXCR, one row per CDR3 protein. Of roughly 80,000 distinct CDR3 sequences listed, roughly 25% are singletons. Sequencing input: PBMCs or a T cell subset sorted from them (not recorded which). Every receptor here comes from a man in his late teens or twenties who had mild COVID-19 (a few samples of this study predate the infection). Cell type and time point are not known.

This clonotype has a handful of counts. V usage is TRBV20-1 and J usage is TRBJ2-7; D possibly corresponds to TRBD2 (6 bases). The germline V gene has CDR1 DFQATT and CDR2 SNEGSKA (reference sequence). The CDR3 is 16 residues long. The ends were cut back, 3 bases at V and 2 bases at J, with 20 bases in the middle. The DNA of the CDR3 is TGCAGTGCTAGGCCCCGGTCGGGGGTCATGCCCTACGAGCAGTACGTC. This encodes CSARPRSGVMPYEQYV.

The table lists this clonotype with a few counts. V and J are TRBV6-2 or TRBV6-3 and TRBJ2-7; D ambiguous. Trimming stripped 2 bases from V and 5 bases from J, with 4 bases between. CDR1 is MNHEY, CDR2 SVGEGT, per germline. The CDR3 runs 11 residues. CDR3 loop: CASSYRDEQYV. The CDR3 coding sequence is TGTGCCAGCAGTTACCGGGACGAGCAGTACGTC.

This clonotype has only a few counts. The chain joins TRBV12-3 or TRBV12-4 to TRBJ1-2, with 9 bases fitting TRBD1. CDR3 length: 13 amino acids. V dropped 6 bases and J dropped 5; count of bases not matched to a gene: 4. The CDR3 nucleotides are TGTGCCAGCAGCTCGACAGGGGGGTATGGCTACACCTTC. Protein: CASSSTGGYGYTF.

This clonotype came up a few times. The chain joins TRBV12-3 or TRBV12-4 to TRBJ1-6; D is unresolved. The V end lost 1 base, the J end lost 9 bases, and 4 bases lay between the germline ends. The CDR3 spans 12 residues. The CDR3 region is CASSLGGSPLHF. The CDR3 nucleotides read TGTGCCAGCAGTTTAGGGGGTTCACCCCTCCACTTT.

V and J are TRBV7-2 and TRBJ1-5; no reliable D call. The V and J ends lost 5 bases and 0 bases respectively, with 20 bases between them. Germline-derived CDR1 and CDR2 are SGHTA and FQGNSA. The CDR3 is 18 amino acids. In nucleotides, the CDR3 is TGTGCCAGCAGCGCGAGGGTAGGGAGGCACAATAGCAATCAGCCCCAGCATTTT. It encodes CASSARVGRHNSNQPQHF. The full variable domain, rest sourced from reference TRBV7-2 and TRBJ1-5, is GAGVSQSPSNKVTEKGKDVELRCDPISGHTALYWYRQSLGQGLEFLIYFQGNSAPDKSGLPSDRFSAERTGGSVSTLTIQRTQQEDSAVYLCASSARVGRHNSNQPQHFGDGTRLSIL.

V is TRBV4-1 and J is TRBJ1-3; D possibly corresponds to TRBD1 (5 bases). CDR1 MGHRA and CDR2 YSYEKL come from the germline V gene. This CDR3 has 19 residues. V shed 1 base and J shed 3 bases, with 22 bases lying between them. The CDR3 region has the DNA TGCGCCAGCAGCCAAGTTGCCGTACACCTGAGGGGAGGTGGAAACACCATATATTTT. This gives the protein CASSQVAVHLRGGGNTIYF.

In this sample, this clonotype turned up a few times. The V and J genes are TRBV5-4 and TRBJ2-7; the match to TRBD1 covers 7 bases. CDR1 SGHNT and CDR2 YYREEE come from the germline V gene (reference sequence). The CDR3 is made up of 12 amino acids. V shed 7 bases and J 9 bases; nucleotides not matched to a gene: 10. CDR3 nucleotide sequence: TGTGCCAGCGGGATAGGGGGCTCCCTGCAGTACGTC. Protein sequence: CASGIGGSLQYV.

This clonotype came up many times. The chain is built from TRBV5-1 and TRBJ2-1; D possibly corresponds to TRBD2 (5 bases). CDR1 is SGHRS and CDR2 is YFSETQ in the germline V gene. Trimming left V 0 bases short and J 5 bases short, with 12 bases between. The CDR3 spans 15 residues. The DNA of the CDR3 is TGCGCCAGCAGCTTGGCGGTCCTCGGGGACAATGAGCAGTTCTTC. This gives the protein CASSLAVLGDNEQFF.

In this sample, this clonotype turned up a few times. The CDR3 coding sequence is TGTGCCAGCAGCTTAGTTTCGGACAGGGACTACACAGATACGCAGTATTTT. Translation: CASSLVSDRDYTDTQYF. This chain uses TRBV7-9 with TRBJ2-3; tentatively, D is TRBD1 (8 bases). This CDR3 comprises 17 residues. The germline V gene encodes CDR1 SEHNR and CDR2 FQNEAQ (reference sequence). V lost 1 base and J 2 bases, leaving 16 bases between the germline ends.

V is TRBV7-3 and J is TRBJ2-6, with D possibly TRBD1 on 5 matching bases. CDR1 is SGHTA and CDR2 is FQGTGA in the germline V gene. This CDR3 spans 17 amino acids. The V end lost 2 bases, the J end lost 0 bases, and 11 bases lay between the germline ends. In nucleotides, the CDR3 is TGTGCCAGCAGCTTACAGGGCGCCCTCTCTGGGGCCAACGTCCTGACTTTC. It encodes CASSLQGALSGANVLTF.

This clonotype was seen a handful of times. V and J are TRBV4-1 and TRBJ2-7; either TRBD1 or TRBD2 may fit D (5 bases each). Trimming shortened V by 6 bases and J by 6 bases, and 15 bases separated the two germline ends. The CDR3 loop spans 13 amino acids. Germline V gives CDR1 MGHRA, CDR2 YSYEKL. CDR3 in amino acids: CASSPGTRLEQYF. DNA for the CDR3: TGCGCCAGCAGTCCCGGGACCCGACTCGAGCAGTACTTC.

This clonotype has only a few counts. V gene TRBV12-3 or TRBV12-4 combines with J gene TRBJ2-1, with a possible D match to TRBD2 (6 bases). Trimming cost V 7 bases and J 3 bases, with 10 bases left between them. This CDR3 region has 13 residues. The chain's CDR3 is CASTSGDYNEQFF. For the CDR3, the DNA is TGTGCCAGCACATCGGGGGACTACAATGAGCAGTTCTTC.

The rearrangement joins TRBV7-3 to TRBJ2-5; tentatively, D is TRBD1 (5 bases). Germline values: CDR1 SGHTA, CDR2 FQGTGA. V was trimmed by 5 bases and J by 5 bases, leaving 9 bases between them. The CDR3 sequence is 12 residues long. CDR3 amino acids: CASSRPGETQYF. The DNA of the CDR3 is TGTGCCAGCAGCCGGCCAGGGGAGACCCAGTACTTC.

The chain carries TRBV20-1 and TRBJ2-1; D not certain. Germline loops: CDR1 DFQATT, CDR2 SNEGSKA (reference sequence). Trimming shortened V by 1 base and J by 8 bases, and 9 bases separated the two germline ends. This CDR3 has 12 amino acids. The CDR3 region is CSARGPRHEQFF. The CDR3 DNA is TGCAGTGCTAGAGGTCCTAGGCATGAGCAGTTCTTC.

The V gene is TRBV25-1, the J gene TRBJ2-3, with TRBD2 matching over 8 bases. V trimming: 2 bases; J trimming: 1 base; junction bases outside the gene matches: 5. This CDR3 region has 16 residues. Germline lookup yields CDR1 MGHDK and CDR2 SYGVNS. CDR3 residues: CASSERAGDGTDTQYF. The CDR3 DNA reads as TGTGCCAGCAGTGAACGAGCGGGGGATGGCACAGATACGCAGTATTTT.